This TCR beta chain was captured by sequencing in a study of beta chain features in type 1 diabetes. Study information: All samples combined gave roughly 100 million sorted cells for examination.

The entirety of the isolated RNA underwent reverse transcription, so expressed TCRB transcripts were sequenced. Profiled with immunoSEQ multiplex PCR; TCRdb holds only in-frame clones, not every one. The sample shows 300,000 or so clones, roughly 8.8% of them seen only once. V was cut by 7 bases and J by 5 bases, with 20 bases left in between. Germline CDR1 SGHAT, CDR2 FQNNGV. The length of the CDR3 is 15 residues. Broader study findings: Fewer junction insertions and more nucleotide deletions appeared in type 1 diabetes patients. People with Type 1 diabetes carried modestly yet significantly shorter TCRB CDR3s in all four CD4+ subsets. Sampled from patients, naive, central memory and Treg TCRB repertoires appeared more similar than those sampled from healthy donors.

This clone appeared many times. What it binds is unknown. The material sequenced was central memory CD4+ T cells from blood. This sequence joins TRBV11-2 and TRBJ2-5; D is perhaps TRBD1 (5 bases). This clonotype was obtained from a man aged 25-45 years with type 1 diabetes. CDR3: CASTPRTGGQETQYF. For the CDR3, the DNA is TGTGCCAGCACCCCTCGAACAGGTGGCCAGGAGACCCAGTACTTC.